This T cell receptor beta chain comes out of a study of beta chain features in type 1 diabetes. With respect to this clone: Antigen specificity is unknown.

The entirety of the isolated RNA underwent reverse transcription, so expressed TCRB transcripts were sequenced. Method: immunoSEQ multiplex PCR; TCRdb's copy keeps in-frame clones and lacks some. The sample lists about 620,000 clones, 15% seen once, with under 0.095% in the top ten. Study outcomes and limitations: High TCR expression in some cells could lead to their over-representation in cDNA sequencing. Insertions at VDJ junctions were less frequent in type 1 diabetes patients. These patients also deleted more nucleotides at the same junctions.

CDR3 length: 16 residues. Germline V lookup: CDR1 SGHTS, CDR2 YDEGEE. V trimming: 0 bases; J trimming: 5 bases; junction bases outside the gene matches: 10. Sequencing was carried out using naive CD4+ T cells from blood. This chain uses TRBV5-8 with TRBJ2-5; TRBD1 agrees at 7 bases. This sequence was found in a man between 18 and 35 years old in good health. CDR3 loop: CASSLGPGQKGETQYF. CDR3 DNA sequence: TGTGCCAGCAGCTTGGGGCCGGGACAGAAAGGGGAGACCCAGTACTTC.